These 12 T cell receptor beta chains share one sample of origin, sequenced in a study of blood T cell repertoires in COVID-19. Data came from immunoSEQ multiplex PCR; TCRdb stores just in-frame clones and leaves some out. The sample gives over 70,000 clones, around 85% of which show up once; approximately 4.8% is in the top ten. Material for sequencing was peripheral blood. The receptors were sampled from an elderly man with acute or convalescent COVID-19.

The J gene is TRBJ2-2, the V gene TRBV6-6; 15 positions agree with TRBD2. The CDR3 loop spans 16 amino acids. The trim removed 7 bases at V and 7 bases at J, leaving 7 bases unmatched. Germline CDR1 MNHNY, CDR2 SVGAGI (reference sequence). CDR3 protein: CASNKGLAGGGGELFF. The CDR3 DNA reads TGTGCCAGCAACAAGGGACTAGCGGGGGGCGGCGGGGAGCTGTTTTTT.

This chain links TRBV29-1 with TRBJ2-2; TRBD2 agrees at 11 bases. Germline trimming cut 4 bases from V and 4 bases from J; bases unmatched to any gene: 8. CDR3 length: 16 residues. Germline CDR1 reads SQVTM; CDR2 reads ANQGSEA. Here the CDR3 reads CSVGLAGGPGTGELFF. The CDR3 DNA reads TGCAGCGTTGGGTTAGCGGGAGGGCCAGGCACCGGGGAGCTGTTTTTT.

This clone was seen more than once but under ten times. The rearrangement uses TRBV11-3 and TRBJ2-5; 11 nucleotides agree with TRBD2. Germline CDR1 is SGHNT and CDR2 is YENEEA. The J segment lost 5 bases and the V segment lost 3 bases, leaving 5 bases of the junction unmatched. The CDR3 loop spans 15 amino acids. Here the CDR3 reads CASSFTSGRGETQYF. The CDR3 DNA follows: TGTGCCAGCAGCTTCACTAGCGGGAGAGGGGAGACCCAGTACTTC.

CDR3 in amino acids: CASFPRGRGTEAFF. The CDR3 nucleotides read TGTGCCAGCTTCCCCCGGGGGCGGGGGACTGAAGCTTTCTTT. The V call is TRBV2, the J call TRBJ1-1; possibly TRBD1 for D (6 bases). This CDR3 is 14 amino acids long. V lost 8 bases and J 5 bases, leaving 18 bases between the germline ends. Germline CDR1 SNHLY, CDR2 FYNNEI.

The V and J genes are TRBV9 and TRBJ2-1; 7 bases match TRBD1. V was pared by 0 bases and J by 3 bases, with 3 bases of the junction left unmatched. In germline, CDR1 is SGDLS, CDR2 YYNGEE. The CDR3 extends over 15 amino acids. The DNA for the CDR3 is TGTGCCAGCAGCGTAGCGGGACAGCTCTACAATGAGCAGTTCTTC. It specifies CASSVAGQLYNEQFF. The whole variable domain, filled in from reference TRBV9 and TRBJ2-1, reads DSGVTQTPKHLITATGQRVTLRCSPRSGDLSVYWYQQSLDQGLQFLIQYYNGEERAKGNILERFSAQQFPDLHSELNLSSLELGDSALYFCASSVAGQLYNEQFFGPGTRLTVL.

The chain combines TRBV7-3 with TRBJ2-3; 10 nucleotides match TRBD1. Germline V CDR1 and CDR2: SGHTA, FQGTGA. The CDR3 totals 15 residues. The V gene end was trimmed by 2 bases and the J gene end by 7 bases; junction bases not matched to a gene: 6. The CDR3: CASSLQPGQGNTQYF. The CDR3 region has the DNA TGTGCCAGCAGCTTACAACCGGGACAGGGGAATACGCAGTATTTT.

The CDR3 DNA follows: TGTGCCAGCGGACAGGGGGATGTGGAGACCCAGTACTTC. Amino acid sequence: CASGQGDVETQYF. The chain uses TRBV19 and TRBJ2-5; 10 nucleotides agree with TRBD1. CDR1 and CDR2 from the germline V gene are LNHDA and SQIVND (reference sequence). The J segment lost 5 bases and the V segment lost 9 bases, leaving 6 bases of the junction unmatched. This CDR3 is built from 13 residues.

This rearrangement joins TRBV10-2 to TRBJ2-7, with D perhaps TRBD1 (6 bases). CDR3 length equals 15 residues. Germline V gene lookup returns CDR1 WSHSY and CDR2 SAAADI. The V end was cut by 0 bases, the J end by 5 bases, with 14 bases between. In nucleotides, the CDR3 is TGCGCCAGCAGTGAGTCGAGAAGCAGGGGCGACGAGCAGTACTTC. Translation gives CASSESRSRGDEQYF.

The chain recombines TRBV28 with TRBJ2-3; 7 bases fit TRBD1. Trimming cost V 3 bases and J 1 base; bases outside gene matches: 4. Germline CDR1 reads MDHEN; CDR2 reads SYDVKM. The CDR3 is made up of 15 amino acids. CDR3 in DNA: TGTGCCAGCAGTTTTTCTGACAGGGGCACAGATACGCAGTATTTT. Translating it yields CASSFSDRGTDTQYF. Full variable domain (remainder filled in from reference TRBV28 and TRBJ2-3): DVKVTQSSRYLVKRTGEKVFLECVQDMDHENMFWYRQDPGLGLRLIYFSYDVKMKEKGDIPEGYSVSREKKERFSLILESASTNQTSMYLCASSFSDRGTDTQYFGPGTRLTVL.

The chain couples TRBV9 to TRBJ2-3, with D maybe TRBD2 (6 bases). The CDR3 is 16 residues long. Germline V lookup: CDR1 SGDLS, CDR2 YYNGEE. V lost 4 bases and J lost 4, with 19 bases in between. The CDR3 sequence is CASSPPGGAGADTQYF. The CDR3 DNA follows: TGTGCCAGCAGCCCCCCCGGGGGTGCCGGCGCAGATACGCAGTATTTT.

The CDR3 DNA is TGTGCCAGCGAGCCGGGACAGAACACCGGGGAGCTGTTTTTT. It is translated as CASEPGQNTGELFF. This sequence joins TRBV7-9 and TRBJ2-2; maybe TRBD1 (6 bases). The CDR3 sequence is 14 residues long. Germline lookup yields CDR1 SEHNR and CDR2 FQNEAQ (reference sequence). Trimming shortened V by 8 bases and J by 1 base, and 11 bases separated the two germline ends.

In DNA, the CDR3 is TGTGCCAGCAGCCTGGGGACAGACCTTGAAGCTTTCTTT. Translating it yields CASSLGTDLEAFF. This sequence joins TRBV7-3 and TRBJ1-1, with 7 nucleotides matching TRBD1. Per germline, CDR1 SGHTA and CDR2 FQGTGA. Unmatched junction bases numbered 7, after V lost 5 bases and J lost 7 bases. There are 13 residues in the CDR3.